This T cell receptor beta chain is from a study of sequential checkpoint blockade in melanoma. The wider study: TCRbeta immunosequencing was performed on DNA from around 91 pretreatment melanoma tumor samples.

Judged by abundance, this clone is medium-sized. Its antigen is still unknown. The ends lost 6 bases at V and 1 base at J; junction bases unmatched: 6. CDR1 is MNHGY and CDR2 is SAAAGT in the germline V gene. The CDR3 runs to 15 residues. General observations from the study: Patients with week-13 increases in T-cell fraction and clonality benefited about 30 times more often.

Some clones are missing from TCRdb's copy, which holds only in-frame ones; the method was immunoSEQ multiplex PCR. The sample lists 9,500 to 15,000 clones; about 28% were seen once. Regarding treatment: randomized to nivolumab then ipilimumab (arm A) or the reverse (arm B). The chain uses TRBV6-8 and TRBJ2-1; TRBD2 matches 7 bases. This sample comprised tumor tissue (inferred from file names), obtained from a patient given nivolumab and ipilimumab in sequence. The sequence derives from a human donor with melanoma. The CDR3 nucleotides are TGTGCCAGCAGCCCGGGAGGCGCTTCCTACAATGAGCAGTTCTTC. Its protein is CASSPGGASYNEQFF.